A selection of T cell receptor beta chains follows, all from one sample in a study of glioma-infiltrating T cells after dendritic cell vaccination. Profiled with immunoSEQ multiplex PCR; TCRdb holds only in-frame clones, not every one. The sample records over 55,000 clones, 81% being singletons. The material sequenced was blood, taken before dendritic cell vaccination. The receptors were gathered from a human donor with glioblastoma. Both conserved end residues are trimmed from each CDR3. Clone size is given for some rows only: seen once, a few or many times, or a class if the clone is expanded.

J	V	size	CDR3
TRBJ1-5	TRBV14	NA	ASSLGEDRGRNQPQH
TRBJ2-2	TRBV5-1	NA	ASSPSASGGNTGELF
TRBJ2-5	TRBV7-9	once	ASSEGQGAQETQY
TRBJ1-2	TRBV29-1	NA	SAGTGAGYT
TRBJ2-5	TRBV11-2	NA	ASSLQKYQETQY
TRBJ2-1	TRBV7-9	NA	ALTRTRSYNEQF
TRBJ1-1	TRBV6-1	NA	ASSEAETEAF
TRBJ1-1	TRBV29-1	NA	SVEDSAGTGAPNTEAF
TRBJ1-5	TRBV7-2	NA	ASSFSGGNQPQH
TRBJ1-1	TRBV5-6	NA	ASSLTGLGTEAF
TRBJ2-1	TRBV9	few	ASSVESAGGPYEQF
TRBJ1-4	TRBV30	NA	AWRYPGANEKLF
TRBJ2-7	TRBV5-1	NA	ASSSGQGKSFSYEQY
TRBJ2-5	TRBV2	NA	ATRGGVGQETQY
TRBJ1-3	TRBV19	NA	ASSIRGGGNTIY
TRBJ2-7	TRBV29-1	NA	SGTDRGEQY
TRBJ1-5	TRBV15	NA	ATSSLGVSIGQPQH
TRBJ2-7	TRBV12-5	NA	ASGLKYLLAGYEQY
TRBJ2-7	TRBV19	few	ASSIGPSSGEQY
TRBJ1-2	TRBV5-1	NA	ASSLLSGLGGYT
TRBJ2-2	TRBV10-3	NA	AITQTGDTGELF
TRBJ2-5	TRBV30	NA	AWSWDRGLSETQY
TRBJ2-7	TRBV15	NA	ATSREYGGAGEQY
TRBJ2-1	TRBV5-1	once	ASSQSGTNSYNEQF
TRBJ1-2	TRBV6-1	NA	ASSRGGAWYGYT
TRBJ1-1	TRBV7-9	few	ASRTGGRKNTEAF
TRBJ1-4	TRBV19	NA	ASSPTWGTNEKLF
TRBJ1-2	TRBV5-1	NA	ASSLGTGARVET
TRBJ1-6	TRBV5-1	NA	ASYDRESNSPLH
TRBJ1-1	TRBV5-5	NA	ASSPGDRGNTEAF
TRBJ1-2	TRBV11-1	NA	ASSLAANYGYT
TRBJ2-7	TRBV5-1	NA	ASSLEGGGEQY
TRBJ1-6	TRBV19	few	ASHPTLPGSNSPLH
TRBJ1-2	TRBV5-6	NA	ASSSFTNYGYT